This passage covers 25 T cell receptor beta chains from one sample sequenced in a study of blood T cell repertoires in COVID-19. TCRdb's table, derived via immunoSEQ multiplex PCR, lists solely in-frame clones and lacks some. The sample shows roughly 110,000 clones, over 60% of them seen only once. Specimen: peripheral blood. The receptors stem from a man aged 65 to 85 with acute or convalescent COVID-19.

The genes are TRBV5-4 and TRBJ2-6; 11 positions match TRBD2. CDR1 and CDR2 from the germline V gene are SGHNT and YYREEE (reference sequence). The CDR3 contains 17 residues. V dropped 2 bases and J dropped 2; count of bases not matched to a gene: 3. The CDR3 nucleotides read TGTGCCAGCAGCTTTAGCGGGGGGGCCACTGGGGCCAACGTCCTGACTTTC. As protein: CASSFSGGATGANVLTF.

The V and J genes are TRBV29-1 and TRBJ1-1; no clear D gene. V was shortened by 7 bases and J by 5 bases, with 8 bases between the two germline ends. This CDR3 region has 10 residues. The germline V gene has CDR1 SQVTM and CDR2 ANQGSEA. CDR3 in DNA: TGCAGCGCCCCCGGTACTGAAGCTTTCTTT. Its protein is CSAPGTEAFF.

In its sample, this clone was seen once. The chain is built from TRBV21-1 and TRBJ1-6; TRBD1 is taken as the D call from the table, unchecked against the DNA. TRBV21-1 is shown as a pseudogene. This CDR3 contains 15 residues. The CDR3 bases are TGTGCCAGCAGCAGCGGACAGAAACTTAATTCACCCCTCCACTTT. Translated, it gives CASSSGQKLNSPLHF.

The genes are TRBV9 and TRBJ1-5, with 7 bases identical to TRBD1. Trimming removed 0 bases from V and 5 bases from J; junction bases left unmatched: 5. CDR1 and CDR2 from the germline V gene are SGDLS and YYNGEE. The CDR3 is 15 residues long. The CDR3 DNA reads as TGTGCCAGCAGCGTAGGAGGGGGCGAGGATCAGCCCCAGCATTTT. It yields the protein CASSVGGGEDQPQHF.

The V gene is TRBV5-8, the J gene TRBJ1-1; TRBD1 matches 7 bases. In germline, CDR1 is SGHTS, CDR2 YDEGEE. J was trimmed by 1 base and V by 3 bases; bases with no gene match: 6. This CDR3 has 15 residues. The CDR3 spells CASSYSGGKNTEAFF. The DNA of the CDR3 is TGTGCCAGCAGCTACTCAGGGGGGAAGAACACTGAAGCTTTCTTT. The whole variable domain, remainder taken from reference TRBV5-8 and TRBJ1-1, is EAGVTQSPTHLIKTRGQQATLRCSPISGHTSVYWYQQALGLGLQFLLWYDEGEERNRGNFPPRFSGRQFPNYSSELNVNALELEDSALYLCASSYSGGKNTEAFFGQGTRLTVV.

This rearrangement joins TRBV12-3 or TRBV12-4 to TRBJ1-5; no definite D call. Trimming removed 2 bases from V and 7 bases from J, with 9 bases in between. The CDR3 runs 13 residues. As DNA, the CDR3 is TGTGCCAGCAGTTTAAGACTCGGCCAGCCCCAGCATTTT. Translating gives CASSLRLGQPQHF.

The CDR3 DNA reads as TGTGCCAGCAGTTACTCGCCCACTTCCCTAGGGGACACCATATATTTT. This encodes CASSYSPTSLGDTIYF. The rearrangement joins TRBV6-5 to TRBJ1-3, with a weak D call TRBD1 (5 bases). The CDR3 sequence is 16 residues long. Germline values: CDR1 MNHEY, CDR2 SVGAGI. V gave up 0 bases and J gave up 8 bases, with 17 bases separating them.

The V call is TRBV14, the J call TRBJ2-3; 11 positions agree with TRBD2. J was trimmed by 7 bases and V by 4 bases; bases with no gene match: 10. The germline CDR1 and CDR2 sequences are SGHDN and FVKESK. The CDR3 consists of 16 residues. The CDR3 protein is CASSLSASGGRYTQYF. The CDR3 DNA follows: TGTGCCAGCAGCCTCTCTGCTAGCGGGGGGCGATATACGCAGTATTTT.

The rearrangement links TRBV10-3 to TRBJ1-3, with D unresolved. This CDR3 is 13 amino acids long. Trimming removed 4 bases at V and 0 bases at J, with 4 bases between. CDR1 and CDR2 (germline): ENHRY, SYGVKD. CDR3 in DNA: TGTGCCATCAGTGCCCTCTCTGGAAACACCATATATTTT. Amino acid sequence: CAISALSGNTIYF.

As DNA, the CDR3 is TGTGCCAGCAGCCCGACAGGGACCTATGGCTACACCTTC. Translating gives CASSPTGTYGYTF. The chain couples TRBV3-1 (or the pseudogene TRBV3-2) to TRBJ1-2; TRBD1 matches at 7 bases. V trimming: 4 bases; J trimming: 4 bases; junction bases outside the gene matches: 3. Germline-derived CDR1 and CDR2 are LGHDT and YNNKEL (reference sequence). The CDR3 extends over 13 amino acids.

J is TRBJ1-4 and V is TRBV5-6, with no clear D. From germline, CDR1 is SGHDT and CDR2 YYEEEE. There are 13 residues in the CDR3. Trimming pared 0 bases from V and 14 bases from J, leaving 14 bases between. The CDR3 nucleotides read TGTGCCAGCAGCTTGGCGTCGGGTGAAAGGCTGTTTTTT. The encoded protein is CASSLASGERLFF.

The genes are TRBV3-1 (or the pseudogene TRBV3-2) and TRBJ1-1; 7 bases line up with TRBD1. Trimming took 4 bases from V and 6 from J; bases not matched to a gene: 11. Germline assignment: CDR1 LGHDT and CDR2 YNNKEL (reference sequence). The CDR3 totals 15 residues. DNA of the CDR3: TGTGCCAGCAGCCCTAGCGAGACAGGGAGATCTGAAGCTTTCTTT. This codes for CASSPSETGRSEAFF.

The J gene is TRBJ1-2, the V gene TRBV10-2; maybe TRBD1 (5 bases). In germline, CDR1 is WSHSY, CDR2 SAAADI. This CDR3 has 13 amino acids. V was shortened by 4 bases and J by 6 bases, with 12 bases between the two germline ends. CDR3 DNA sequence: TGCGCCAGCAGTGTCCAGGGTATCCATGGCTACACCTTC. It translates to CASSVQGIHGYTF.

The gene calls are TRBV5-5 and TRBJ1-1; D not certain. Trimming took 0 bases from V and 2 from J, leaving 8 bases between them. The CDR3 loop spans 14 amino acids. Germline CDR1 SGHKS, CDR2 YYEKEE (reference sequence). CDR3 protein: CASSLDSRNTEAFF. As DNA, the CDR3 is TGTGCCAGCAGCTTGGATTCTAGAAACACTGAAGCTTTCTTT.

The rearrangement links TRBV19 to TRBJ2-7; weak D call: TRBD1 (6 bases). CDR1 is LNHDA, CDR2 SQIVND, per germline (reference sequence). The CDR3 contains 14 residues. Between the trimmed V and J ends, which lost 3 bases and 2 bases, there was a span of 11 bases. For the CDR3, the DNA is TGTGCCAGTAGTATTACCGGGACACCCTACGAGCAGTACTTC. Translating gives CASSITGTPYEQYF. The full variable domain, its missing parts supplied by reference TRBV19 and TRBJ2-7, is DGGITQSPKYLFRKEGQNVTLSCEQNLNHDAMYWYRQDPGQGLRLIYYSQIVNDFQKGDIAEGYSVSREKKESFPLTVTSAQKNPTAFYLCASSITGTPYEQYFGPGTRLTVT.

This clone has only one observation. The chain uses TRBV5-4 and TRBJ1-5; possible D gene TRBD1, 6 bases. This CDR3 contains 14 residues. Germline CDR1 reads SGHNT; CDR2 reads YYREEE (reference sequence). V was clipped by 1 base and J by 3 bases, with 8 bases between them. The CDR3 sequence is CASSLQGFNQPQHF. The CDR3 coding sequence is TGTGCCAGCAGCTTGCAGGGGTTCAATCAGCCCCAGCATTTT.

V is TRBV9 and J is TRBJ2-7, with TRBD1 identical over 12 bases. CDR3 length equals 15 residues. Germline CDR1 SGDLS, CDR2 YYNGEE. Trimming at V came to 4 bases and at J to 3 bases, leaving 5 bases not matched to a gene. DNA for the CDR3: TGTGCCAGCAGCCTGGGACAGGGGGCGAACTACGAGCAGTACTTC. Translated: CASSLGQGANYEQYF.

The chain combines TRBV5-1 with TRBJ1-3; no clear D. V was cut by 7 bases and J by 0 bases, with 8 bases left in between. The CDR3 totals 13 residues. CDR1 and CDR2 (germline): SGHRS, YFSETQ. This CDR3 reads CASPEDSGNTIYF. Here the CDR3 DNA reads TGCGCCAGCCCCGAGGACTCTGGAAACACCATATATTTT.

Only one count was recorded for this clone. This rearrangement joins TRBV5-1 to TRBJ2-3, with D maybe TRBD2 (5 bases). Trimming stripped 0 bases from V and 6 bases from J, with 11 bases between. The CDR3 is 14 amino acids. Germline values: CDR1 SGHRS, CDR2 YFSETQ. The CDR3 DNA sequence: TGCGCCAGCAGCTTGGTGCTAGCAGCGGATACGCAGTATTTT. It translates to CASSLVLAADTQYF.

This clone is a singleton in its sample. The gene calls are TRBV3-1 (or the pseudogene TRBV3-2) and TRBJ2-7, with TRBD1 identical over 9 bases. Germline-derived CDR1 and CDR2 are LGHDT and YNNKEL (reference sequence). The V and J ends lost 4 bases and 7 bases, in that order; junction bases with no gene match: 11. The length of the CDR3 is 15 residues. CDR3 in amino acids: CASSLGTGTSKEQYF. In nucleotides, the CDR3 is TGTGCCAGCAGCCTGGGGACAGGGACTTCTAAAGAGCAGTACTTC.

There are a few counts of this clone. DNA for the CDR3: TGTGCCAGCAGCTTTACAGGATTCTCTGGAAACACCATATATTTT. Its translation: CASSFTGFSGNTIYF. The chain has TRBV5-5 and TRBJ1-3; TRBD1 might be the D (5 bases). Germline V gene sequence: CDR1 SGHKS, CDR2 YYEKEE (reference sequence). There are 15 residues in the CDR3. V lost 2 bases and J 0 bases, leaving 9 bases between the germline ends.

This clone has more than one count but fewer than ten. V usage is TRBV5-1 and J usage is TRBJ2-7; weak D call: TRBD1 (6 bases). V lost 0 bases to trimming and J lost 0 bases, with 13 bases between them. The CDR3 has 16 amino acids. Germline-derived CDR1 and CDR2 are SGHRS and YFSETQ. For the CDR3, the DNA is TGCGCCAGCAGCTTGGCCTGGGGACAAAACTCCTACGAGCAGTACTTC. This encodes CASSLAWGQNSYEQYF.

V gene TRBV12-5 combines with J gene TRBJ2-1, with TRBD2 matching over 8 bases. The CDR3 runs 13 residues. Per germline, CDR1 LGHNT and CDR2 FRNRAP. Trimming at V came to 3 bases and at J to 9 bases, leaving 4 bases not matched to a gene. The CDR3 coding sequence is TGTGCTAGTGGTTTAGCTGCGGGGGGTGAGCAGTTCTTC. Its protein is CASGLAAGGEQFF.

The chain has TRBV3-1 (or the pseudogene TRBV3-2) and TRBJ1-5; TRBD1 matches 11 bases. The junction had 5 bases not matched to a gene; V was cut back by 4 bases and J by 6 bases. In germline, CDR1 is LGHDT, CDR2 YNNKEL (reference sequence). The CDR3 contains 15 residues. In DNA, the CDR3 is TGTGCCAGCAGCCGGGGACAGGGGGAGGGTCAGCCCCAGCATTTT. This encodes CASSRGQGEGQPQHF.

The chain recombines TRBV15 with TRBJ2-4, with 8 bases matching TRBD2. J was trimmed by 2 bases and V by 9 bases; bases with no gene match: 9. Germline V lookup: CDR1 LNHNV, CDR2 YYDKDF (reference sequence). The CDR3 contains 15 residues. The CDR3 loop reads CATTPGGPTKNIQYF. DNA for the CDR3: TGTGCCACAACCCCGGGGGGGCCCACCAAAAACATTCAGTACTTC. The variable domain in full, completed from reference TRBV15 and TRBJ2-4, reads DAMVIQNPRYQVTQFGKPVTLSCSQTLNHNVMYWYQQKSSQAPKLLFHYYDKDFNNEADTPDNFQSRRPNTSFCFLDIRSPGLGDTAMYLCATTPGGPTKNIQYFGAGTRLSVL.